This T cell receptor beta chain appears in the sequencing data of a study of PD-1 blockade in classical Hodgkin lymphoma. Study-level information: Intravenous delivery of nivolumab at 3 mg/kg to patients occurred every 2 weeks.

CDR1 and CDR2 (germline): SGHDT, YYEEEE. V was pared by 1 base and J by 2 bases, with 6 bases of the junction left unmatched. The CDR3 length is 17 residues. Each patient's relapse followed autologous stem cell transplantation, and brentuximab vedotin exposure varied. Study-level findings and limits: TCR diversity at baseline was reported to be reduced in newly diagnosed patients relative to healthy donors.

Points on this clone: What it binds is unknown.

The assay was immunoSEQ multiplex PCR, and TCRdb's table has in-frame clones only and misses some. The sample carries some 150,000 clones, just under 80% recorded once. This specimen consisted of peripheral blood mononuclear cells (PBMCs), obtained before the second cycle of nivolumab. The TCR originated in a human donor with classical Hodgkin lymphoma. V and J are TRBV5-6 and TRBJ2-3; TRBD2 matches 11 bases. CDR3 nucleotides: TGTGCCAGCAGCTTGTTACTAGCGGGGGACCTCACAGATACGCAGTATTTT. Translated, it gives CASSLLLAGDLTDTQYF.